This T cell receptor (beta chain) was obtained from a study of blood T cell repertoires in COVID-19. Study details: The origin of the acute and convalescent COVID-19 samples was the United States, Italy and Spain. PBMCs, B-cell-depleted T cells, or T cells were the source of the cDNA or gDNA that made up the material.

Libraries were prepared by immunoSEQ multiplex PCR; TCRdb keeps only in-frame clonotypes and omits some of them. The sample shows about 110,000 clones, around 80% of them seen only once. V lost 4 bases to trimming and J lost 1 base, with 11 bases between them. Germline V gives CDR1 SNHLY, CDR2 FYNNEI. This CDR3 contains 15 residues. This chain joins TRBV2 and TRBJ2-1, with D possibly being TRBD1 (5 bases). The specimen was peripheral blood. This receptor was taken from a woman aged 55 to 70 with acute or convalescent COVID-19. CDR3 region: CASSGQGGSYNEQFF. DNA of the CDR3: TGTGCCAGCAGTGGTCAGGGTGGGTCCTACAATGAGCAGTTCTTC.